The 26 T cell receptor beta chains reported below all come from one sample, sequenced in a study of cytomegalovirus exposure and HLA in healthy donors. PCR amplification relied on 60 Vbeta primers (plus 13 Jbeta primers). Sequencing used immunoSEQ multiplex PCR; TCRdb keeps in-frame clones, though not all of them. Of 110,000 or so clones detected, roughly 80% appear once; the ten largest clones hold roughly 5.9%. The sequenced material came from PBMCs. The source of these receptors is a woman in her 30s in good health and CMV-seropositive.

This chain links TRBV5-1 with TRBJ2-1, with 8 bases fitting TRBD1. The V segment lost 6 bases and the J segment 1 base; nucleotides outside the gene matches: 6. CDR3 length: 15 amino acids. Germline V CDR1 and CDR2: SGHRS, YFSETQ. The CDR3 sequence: CASNTGGGSYNEQFF. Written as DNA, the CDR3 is TGCGCCAGCAATACAGGGGGAGGATCCTACAATGAGCAGTTCTTC.

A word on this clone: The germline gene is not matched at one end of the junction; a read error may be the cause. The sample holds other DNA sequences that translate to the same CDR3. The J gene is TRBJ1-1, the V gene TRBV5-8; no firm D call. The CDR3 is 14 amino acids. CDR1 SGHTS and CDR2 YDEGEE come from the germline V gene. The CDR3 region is CASSPRALNTEAFF. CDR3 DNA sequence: TGTGCCAGCAGCCCGCGCGCCTTGAATACTGAAGCTTTCTTT.

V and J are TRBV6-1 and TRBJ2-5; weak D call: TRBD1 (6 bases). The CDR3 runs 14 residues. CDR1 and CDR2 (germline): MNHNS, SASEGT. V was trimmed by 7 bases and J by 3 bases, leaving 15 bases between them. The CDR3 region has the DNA TGTGCCAGCATTAAACCAGGGGTGGAAGAGACCCAGTACTTC. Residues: CASIKPGVEETQYF.

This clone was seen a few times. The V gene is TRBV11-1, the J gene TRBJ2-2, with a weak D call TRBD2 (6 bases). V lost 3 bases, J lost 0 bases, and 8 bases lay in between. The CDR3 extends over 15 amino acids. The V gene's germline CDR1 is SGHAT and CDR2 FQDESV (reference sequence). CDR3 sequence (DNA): TGTGCCAGCAGCTTGTGGGGGGCGAACACCGGGGAGCTGTTTTTT. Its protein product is CASSLWGANTGELFF.

DNA of the CDR3: TGTGCCAGCAGTGAAGCGGGACAAGCGAACACTGAAGCTTTCTTT. This sequence encodes CASSEAGQANTEAFF. The chain has TRBV6-1 and TRBJ1-1, with D possibly TRBD1 on 6 matching bases. CDR1 and CDR2 from the germline V gene are MNHNS and SASEGT. V dropped 0 bases and J dropped 1 base, with 9 bases sitting between them. The CDR3 runs to 15 residues.

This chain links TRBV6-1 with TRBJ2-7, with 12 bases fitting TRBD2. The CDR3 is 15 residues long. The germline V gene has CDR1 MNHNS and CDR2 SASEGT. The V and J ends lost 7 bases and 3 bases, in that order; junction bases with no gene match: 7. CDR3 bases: TGTGCCAGCAAGACTAGCGGGAGTATCTTCTACGAGCAGTACTTC. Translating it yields CASKTSGSIFYEQYF.

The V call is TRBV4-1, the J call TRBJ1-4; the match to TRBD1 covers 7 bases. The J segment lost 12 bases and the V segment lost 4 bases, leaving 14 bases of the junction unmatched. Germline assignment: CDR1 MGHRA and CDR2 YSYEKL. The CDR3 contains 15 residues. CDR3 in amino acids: CASSRGATQGVELFF. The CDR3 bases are TGCGCCAGCAGCCGAGGAGCAACCCAGGGGGTAGAACTGTTTTTT.

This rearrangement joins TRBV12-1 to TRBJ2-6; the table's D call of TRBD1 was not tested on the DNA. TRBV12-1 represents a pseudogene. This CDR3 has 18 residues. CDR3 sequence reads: CASRLPIAGEPGANVLTF. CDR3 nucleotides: TGTGCCAGCAGGTTACCAATCGCAGGGGAACCTGGGGCCAACGTCCTGACTTTC.

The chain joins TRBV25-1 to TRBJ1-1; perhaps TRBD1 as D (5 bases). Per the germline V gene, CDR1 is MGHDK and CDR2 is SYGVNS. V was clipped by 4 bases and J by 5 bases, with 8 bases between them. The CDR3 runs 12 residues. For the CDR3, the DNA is TGTGCCAGCAGTGCGGGGGGGACTGAAGCTTTCTTT. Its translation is CASSAGGTEAFF.

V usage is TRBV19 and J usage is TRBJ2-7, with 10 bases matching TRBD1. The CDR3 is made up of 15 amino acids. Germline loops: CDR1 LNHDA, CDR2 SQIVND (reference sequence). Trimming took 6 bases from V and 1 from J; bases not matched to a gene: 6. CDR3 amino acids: CASRTGTGVSYEQYF. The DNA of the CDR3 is TGTGCCAGTAGGACCGGGACAGGGGTTTCCTACGAGCAGTACTTC.

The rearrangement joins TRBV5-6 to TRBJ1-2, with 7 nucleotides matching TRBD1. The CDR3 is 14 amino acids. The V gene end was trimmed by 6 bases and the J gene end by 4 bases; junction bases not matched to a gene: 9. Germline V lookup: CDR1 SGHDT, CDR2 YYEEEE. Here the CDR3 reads CASTEPGQSYGYTF. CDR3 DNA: TGTGCCAGCACCGAACCGGGACAGAGCTATGGCTACACCTTC.

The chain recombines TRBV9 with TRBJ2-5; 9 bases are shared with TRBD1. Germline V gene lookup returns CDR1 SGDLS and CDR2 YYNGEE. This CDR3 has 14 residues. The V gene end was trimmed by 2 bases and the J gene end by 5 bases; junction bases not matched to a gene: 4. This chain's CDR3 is CASSVTGGFETQYF. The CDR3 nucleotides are TGTGCCAGCAGCGTGACAGGGGGATTTGAGACCCAGTACTTC.

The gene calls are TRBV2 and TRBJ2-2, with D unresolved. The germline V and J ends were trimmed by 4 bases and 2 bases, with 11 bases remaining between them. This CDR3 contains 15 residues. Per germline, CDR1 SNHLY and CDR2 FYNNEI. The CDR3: CASSVRVANTGELFF. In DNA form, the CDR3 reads TGTGCCAGCAGTGTACGGGTAGCAAACACCGGGGAGCTGTTTTTT.

The CDR3 DNA is TGTGCCAGCAGCTCGGTAGGGACAGGGGTGACTGAAGCTTTCTTT. Its protein product is CASSSVGTGVTEAFF. The rearrangement joins TRBV5-4 to TRBJ1-1; 10 bases match TRBD1. The J segment lost 5 bases and the V segment lost 3 bases, leaving 7 bases of the junction unmatched. Germline V gives CDR1 SGHNT, CDR2 YYREEE (reference sequence). This CDR3 is built from 15 residues.

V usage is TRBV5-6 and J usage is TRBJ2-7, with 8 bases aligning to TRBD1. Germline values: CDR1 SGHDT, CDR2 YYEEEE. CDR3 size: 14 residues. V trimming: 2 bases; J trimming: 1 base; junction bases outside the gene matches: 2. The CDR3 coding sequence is TGTGCCAGCAGCTTTACAGGGGGTTCCTACGAGCAGTACTTC. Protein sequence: CASSFTGGSYEQYF.

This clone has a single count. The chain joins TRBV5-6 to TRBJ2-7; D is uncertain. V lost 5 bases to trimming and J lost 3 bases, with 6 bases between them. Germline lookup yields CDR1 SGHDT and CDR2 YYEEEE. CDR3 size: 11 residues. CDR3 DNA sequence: TGTGCCAGCAGTTACAACTACGAGCAGTACTTC. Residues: CASSYNYEQYF.

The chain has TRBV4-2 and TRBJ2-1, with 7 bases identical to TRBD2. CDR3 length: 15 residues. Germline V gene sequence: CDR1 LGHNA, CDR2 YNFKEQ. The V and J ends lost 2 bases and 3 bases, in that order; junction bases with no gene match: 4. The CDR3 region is CASSQTGTNYNEQFF. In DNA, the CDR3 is TGTGCCAGCAGCCAAACCGGGACTAACTACAATGAGCAGTTCTTC.

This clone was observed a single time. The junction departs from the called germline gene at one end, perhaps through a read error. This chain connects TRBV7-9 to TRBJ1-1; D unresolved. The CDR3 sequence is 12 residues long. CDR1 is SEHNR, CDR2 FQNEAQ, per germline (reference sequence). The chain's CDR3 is CSSSLALTEAFF. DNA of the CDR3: TGTTCCAGCAGCTTAGCCCTTACTGAAGCTTTCTTT.

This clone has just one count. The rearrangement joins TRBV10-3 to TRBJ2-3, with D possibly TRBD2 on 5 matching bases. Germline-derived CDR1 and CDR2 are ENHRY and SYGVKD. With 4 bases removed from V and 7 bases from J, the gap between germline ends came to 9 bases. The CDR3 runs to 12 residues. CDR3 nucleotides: TGTGCCATCAGTGGAGGGCCATATACGCAGTATTTT. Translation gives CAISGGPYTQYF.

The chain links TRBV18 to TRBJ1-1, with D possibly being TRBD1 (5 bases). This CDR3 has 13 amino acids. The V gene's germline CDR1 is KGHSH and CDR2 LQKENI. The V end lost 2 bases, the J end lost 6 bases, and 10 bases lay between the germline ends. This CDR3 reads CASSPEGAAEAFF. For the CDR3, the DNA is TGTGCCAGCTCACCAGAAGGGGCCGCTGAAGCTTTCTTT.

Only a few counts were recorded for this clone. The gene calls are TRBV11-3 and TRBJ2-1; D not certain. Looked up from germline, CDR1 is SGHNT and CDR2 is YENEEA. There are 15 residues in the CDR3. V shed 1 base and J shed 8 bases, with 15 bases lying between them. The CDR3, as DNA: TGTGCCAGCAGCTTAGGCAGCGACCCCTGGGATGAGCAGTTCTTC. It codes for CASSLGSDPWDEQFF.

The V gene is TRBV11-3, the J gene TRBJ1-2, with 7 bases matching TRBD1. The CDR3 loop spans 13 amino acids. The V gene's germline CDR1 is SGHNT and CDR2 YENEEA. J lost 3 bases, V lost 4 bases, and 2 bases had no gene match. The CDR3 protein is CASSSQGDYGYTF. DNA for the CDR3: TGTGCCAGCAGCTCCCAGGGGGACTATGGCTACACCTTC.

CDR3 sequence: CASYKGGGEAFF. Here the CDR3 DNA reads TGTGCCAGCTACAAGGGGGGGGGCGAAGCTTTCTTT. The chain combines TRBV6-5 with TRBJ1-1; a weak D match, TRBD1 (6 bases). Germline V gives CDR1 MNHEY, CDR2 SVGAGI. This CDR3 spans 12 amino acids. The ends were cut back, 8 bases at V and 8 bases at J, with 15 bases in the middle.

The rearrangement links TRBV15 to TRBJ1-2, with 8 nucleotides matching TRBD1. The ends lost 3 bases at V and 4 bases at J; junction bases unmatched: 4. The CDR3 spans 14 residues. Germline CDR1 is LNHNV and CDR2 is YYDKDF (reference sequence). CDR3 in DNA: TGTGCCACCAGCAGTGGAACAGGGGGCTATGGCTACACCTTC. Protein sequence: CATSSGTGGYGYTF.

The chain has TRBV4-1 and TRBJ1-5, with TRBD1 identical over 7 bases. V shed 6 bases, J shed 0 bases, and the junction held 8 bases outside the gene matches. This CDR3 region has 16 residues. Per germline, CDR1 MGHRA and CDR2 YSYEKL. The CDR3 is CASSSRQGDSNQPQHF. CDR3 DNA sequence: TGCGCCAGCAGTAGCAGACAGGGCGATAGCAATCAGCCCCAGCATTTT.

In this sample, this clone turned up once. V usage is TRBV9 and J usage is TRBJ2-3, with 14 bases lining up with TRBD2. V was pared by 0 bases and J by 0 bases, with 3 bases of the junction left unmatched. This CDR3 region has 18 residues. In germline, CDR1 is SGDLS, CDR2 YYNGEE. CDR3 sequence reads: CASSVGTSGGTSTDTQYF. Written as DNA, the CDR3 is TGTGCCAGCAGCGTAGGGACTAGCGGGGGGACAAGCACAGATACGCAGTATTTT.